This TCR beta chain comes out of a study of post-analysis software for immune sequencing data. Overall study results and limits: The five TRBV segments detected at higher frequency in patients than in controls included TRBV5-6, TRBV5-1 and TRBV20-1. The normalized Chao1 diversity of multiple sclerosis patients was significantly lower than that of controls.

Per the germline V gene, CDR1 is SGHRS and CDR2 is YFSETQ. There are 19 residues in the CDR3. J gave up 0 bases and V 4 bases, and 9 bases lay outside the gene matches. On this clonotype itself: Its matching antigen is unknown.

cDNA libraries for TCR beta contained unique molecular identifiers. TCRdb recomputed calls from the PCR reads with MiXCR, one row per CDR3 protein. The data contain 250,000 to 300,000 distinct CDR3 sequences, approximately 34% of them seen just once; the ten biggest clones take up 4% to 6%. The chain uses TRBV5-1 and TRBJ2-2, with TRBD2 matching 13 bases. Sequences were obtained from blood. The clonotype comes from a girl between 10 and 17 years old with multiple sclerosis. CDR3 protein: CASSHRTSGGTSNTGELFF. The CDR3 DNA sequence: TGCGCCAGCAGCCACCGGACTAGCGGGGGAACTTCGAACACCGGGGAGCTGTTTTTT.